Presented here are 17 T cell receptor beta chains from one specimen sequenced in a study of cytomegalovirus exposure and HLA in healthy donors (dated by TCRdb to about 2017). The library was made by the immunoSEQ multiplex PCR assay. For the multiplex PCR, a mixture combining 60 forward primers for TCR Vbeta segments and 13 reverse primers for TCR Jbeta segments was used. Entries here come from immuneACCESS through TCRdb and include only in-frame sequences with V and J called. Some clones fail to appear in such tables; in the studies checked, an unresolved V gene covers under half of the shortfall, and the cause of the remainder is unknown. The sample profile shows about 160,000 clones; around 80% of them were found once. The ten largest clones take up 6.5% to 8.5% of the sample. The sample taken for sequencing was PBMCs. All receptors derive from a woman between 35 and 50 years old in good health and CMV-seropositive.

There are a few counts of this clone. This chain joins TRBV4-1 and TRBJ1-4, with D tentatively TRBD1 (6 bases). The CDR3 extends over 15 amino acids. The germline CDR1 and CDR2 sequences are MGHRA and YSYEKL. With 3 bases removed from V and 7 bases from J, the gap between germline ends came to 15 bases. CDR3 sequence reads: CASSQLGGISEKLFF. In nucleotides, the CDR3 is TGCGCCAGCAGCCAGTTAGGGGGAATTAGTGAAAAACTGTTTTTT.

The genes are TRBV29-1 and TRBJ2-1; 9 bases align to TRBD2. Per the germline V gene, CDR1 is SQVTM and CDR2 is ANQGSEA. CDR3 length: 14 amino acids. V lost 8 bases, J lost 5 bases, and 10 bases stayed unmatched. The chain's CDR3 is CSTEGTSGHNEQFF. CDR3 nucleotides: TGCAGCACTGAAGGTACTAGCGGGCACAATGAGCAGTTCTTC.

V is TRBV18 and J is TRBJ1-2; 7 bases are shared with TRBD1. Per the germline V gene, CDR1 is KGHSH and CDR2 is LQKENI. The CDR3 loop spans 14 amino acids. V dropped 3 bases and J dropped 8; count of bases not matched to a gene: 9. The CDR3 region is CASSPEQGPGGYTF. For the CDR3, the DNA is TGTGCCAGCTCACCGGAACAGGGGCCGGGGGGCTACACCTTC.

The chain joins TRBV18 to TRBJ1-1, with TRBD1 matching 9 bases. Looked up from germline, CDR1 is KGHSH and CDR2 is LQKENI. The CDR3 length is 16 residues. V shed 6 bases and J 4 bases; nucleotides not matched to a gene: 12. Here the CDR3 reads CASSLGQGSVFTEAFF. CDR3 coding DNA: TGTGCCAGCTCTTTGGGACAGGGTAGTGTATTCACTGAAGCTTTCTTT.

The V and J genes are TRBV7-9 and TRBJ1-1; the D is unclear. The CDR3 runs 14 residues. The V gene's germline CDR1 is SEHNR and CDR2 FQNEAQ (reference sequence). The V end lost 2 bases, the J end lost 1 base, and 8 bases lay between the germline ends. The CDR3 sequence is CASSLLAENTEAFF. The CDR3 DNA is TGTGCCAGCAGCTTACTGGCAGAGAACACTGAAGCTTTCTTT.

V is TRBV5-1 and J is TRBJ1-1; 10 nucleotides align to TRBD1. The J segment lost 4 bases and the V segment lost 6 bases, leaving 9 bases of the junction unmatched. The CDR3 consists of 15 residues. The V gene's germline CDR1 is SGHRS and CDR2 YFSETQ. CDR3 coding DNA: TGCGCCAGCATGCGGGACAGGGGTGGATCCACTGAAGCTTTCTTT. Its protein product is CASMRDRGGSTEAFF.

The chain joins TRBV27 to TRBJ1-1; D not certain. V dropped 4 bases and J dropped 2 bases, with 8 bases sitting between them. The CDR3 spans 13 residues. Per the germline V gene, CDR1 is MNHEY and CDR2 is SMNVEV (reference sequence). The CDR3 reads CASSYRRNTEAFF. In nucleotides, the CDR3 is TGTGCCAGCAGTTACAGACGAAACACTGAAGCTTTCTTT.

The chain recombines TRBV25-1 with TRBJ2-1; 7 positions match TRBD1. The CDR3 extends over 15 amino acids. Trimming removed 5 bases from V and 0 bases from J; junction bases left unmatched: 4. The V gene's germline CDR1 is MGHDK and CDR2 SYGVNS. CDR3 coding DNA: TGTGCCAGCAGTCCCCGACAGGGCTCCTACAATGAGCAGTTCTTC. Amino acid sequence: CASSPRQGSYNEQFF.

The J gene is TRBJ1-2, the V gene TRBV2, with 7 bases lining up with TRBD1. The CDR3 length is 14 residues. Germline CDR1 SNHLY, CDR2 FYNNEI. J was trimmed by 3 bases and V by 6 bases; bases with no gene match: 7. In DNA, the CDR3 is TGTGCCAGCAGAGGAGACAGGGTGGACTATGGCTACACCTTC. The encoded protein is CASRGDRVDYGYTF. Full variable domain (missing parts from reference TRBV2 and TRBJ1-2): EPEVTQTPSHQVTQMGQEVILRCVPISNHLYFYWYRQILGQKVEFLVSFYNNEISEKSEIFDDQFSVERPDGSNFTLKIRSTKLEDSAMYFCASRGDRVDYGYTFGSGTRLTVV.

The chain employs TRBV5-1 and TRBJ1-1; 7 bases are shared with TRBD1. The germline CDR1 and CDR2 sequences are SGHRS and YFSETQ. The CDR3 runs 15 residues. J was trimmed by 2 bases and V by 4 bases; bases with no gene match: 8. The CDR3, as DNA: TGCGCCAGCAGCGTAAACCGGGACAGCAACACTGAAGCTTTCTTT. This sequence encodes CASSVNRDSNTEAFF.

The rearrangement links TRBV7-6 to TRBJ2-3, with TRBD1 as a possible D gene (5 bases). Trimming pared 5 bases from V and 1 base from J, leaving 10 bases between. This CDR3 comprises 14 residues. Germline V gene lookup returns CDR1 SGHVS and CDR2 FNYEAQ. In DNA, the CDR3 is TGTGCCAGCAGCGACAGACCCCGCACAGATACGCAGTATTTT. Residues: CASSDRPRTDTQYF. Complete variable domain (other parts from reference TRBV7-6 and TRBJ2-3): GAGVSQSPRYKVTKRGQDVALRCDPISGHVSLYWYRQALGQGPEFLTYFNYEAQQDKSGLPNDRFSAERPEGSISTLTIQRTEQRDSAMYRCASSDRPRTDTQYFGPGTRLTVL.

The chain recombines TRBV29-1 with TRBJ1-3; tentatively, D is TRBD1 (6 bases). This CDR3 spans 13 amino acids. Trimming stripped 7 bases from V and 2 bases from J, with 12 bases between. The germline V gene encodes CDR1 SQVTM and CDR2 ANQGSEA. The CDR3 region is CSGTRGTGNTIYF. The CDR3 bases are TGCAGCGGCACCAGGGGTACTGGAAACACCATATATTTT.

The chain combines TRBV7-9 with TRBJ1-2, with 8 bases aligning to TRBD1. V was clipped by 3 bases and J by 5 bases; unmatched bases: 11. This CDR3 is built from 16 residues. Looked up from germline, CDR1 is SEHNR and CDR2 is FQNEAQ (reference sequence). Written as DNA, the CDR3 is TGTGCCAGCAGCTTGGGGGGCGCAGGGGGCCAATATGGCTACACCTTC. Translation: CASSLGGAGGQYGYTF.

This clone was counted only a few times. The chain is built from TRBV5-1 and TRBJ1-2, with D maybe TRBD1 (6 bases). Germline V gives CDR1 SGHRS, CDR2 YFSETQ. The length of the CDR3 is 16 residues. Trimming removed 4 bases from V and 8 bases from J, with 24 bases in between. The CDR3 DNA reads as TGCGCCAGCAGCAACAACCCAGGGGCCCCCGCTACCGGCTACACCTTC. Its protein product is CASSNNPGAPATGYTF.

The chain is built from TRBV19 and TRBJ1-5; D may be TRBD1 (6 bases). V was clipped by 7 bases and J by 4 bases, with 20 bases between them. This CDR3 contains 16 residues. The V gene's germline CDR1 is LNHDA and CDR2 SQIVND (reference sequence). The CDR3 region has the DNA TGTGCCAGTACGGTTGAAGCAGGGGCACTAAATCAGCCCCAGCATTTT. Translating gives CASTVEAGALNQPQHF.

J is TRBJ1-3 and V is TRBV6-1; D may be TRBD1 (5 bases). The CDR3 totals 12 residues. Germline V CDR1 and CDR2: MNHNS, SASEGT. V was shortened by 6 bases and J by 7 bases, with 10 bases between the two germline ends. CDR3 in amino acids: CASSLYRNTIYF. CDR3 DNA: TGTGCCAGCAGCCTGTACAGGAACACCATATATTTT.

The V gene is TRBV12-5, the J gene TRBJ1-1; D is perhaps TRBD1 (6 bases). V was pared by 3 bases and J by 7 bases, with 18 bases between. This CDR3 has 15 residues. Germline values: CDR1 LGHNT, CDR2 FRNRAP. The CDR3 loop reads CASGFLTDRDDEAFF. In DNA form, the CDR3 reads TGTGCTAGTGGTTTCTTAACGGACAGAGACGATGAAGCTTTCTTT.